A selection of T cell receptor beta chains follows, all from one sample in a study of technical replicates of blood from a few donors. Sequencing used immunoSEQ multiplex PCR; TCRdb keeps in-frame clones, though not all of them. Of approximately 70,000 clones in the sample, about nine tenths were seen once. The specimen sequenced was T cells isolated from PBMCs. The receptors originated from a human donor in good health. Some clones in this sample may be carry-over from other donors' samples. CDR3s include the opening cysteine and the closing phenylalanine or tryptophan. The D gene is left open where the match is weak. Some rows mark clone size as missing; the rest say once, few, many or name a class of expanded clone.

d_call: TRBD1; clone_size: NA; j_call: TRBJ2-1; v_call: TRBV7-9; cdr3_aa: CASSFPDRDPYNEQFF; cdr3_nt: TGTGCCAGCAGCTTCCCAGACAGGGACCCCTACAATGAGCAGTTCTTC
d_call: NA; clone_size: NA; j_call: TRBJ1-1; v_call: TRBV6-6; cdr3_aa: CASILEQGNTEAFF; cdr3_nt: TGTGCCAGCATACTGGAACAGGGGAACACTGAAGCTTTCTTT
d_call: TRBD1; clone_size: NA; j_call: TRBJ1-5; v_call: TRBV2; cdr3_aa: CASREGQGLGDANQPQHF; cdr3_nt: TGTGCCAGCCGGGAGGGACAGGGGCTAGGGGATGCCAATCAGCCCCAGCATTTT
d_call: NA; clone_size: NA; j_call: TRBJ2-7; v_call: TRBV5-1; cdr3_aa: CASSLGVGYEQYF; cdr3_nt: TGCGCCAGCAGCCTAGGGGTGGGCTACGAGCAGTACTTC
d_call: NA; clone_size: NA; j_call: TRBJ2-3; v_call: TRBV5-1; cdr3_aa: CASSLYFSTDTQYF; cdr3_nt: TGCGCCAGCAGCTTGTATTTCAGCACAGATACGCAGTATTTT
d_call: TRBD1; clone_size: NA; j_call: TRBJ2-7; v_call: TRBV19; cdr3_aa: CASSVTGAGNEQYF; cdr3_nt: TGTGCCAGTAGTGTAACAGGGGCAGGGAACGAGCAGTACTTC
d_call: NA; clone_size: NA; j_call: TRBJ1-1; v_call: TRBV21-1; cdr3_aa: CASSNRDSRGRGREAFF; cdr3_nt: TGTGCCAGCAGCAACCGAGATAGTAGGGGGCGAGGTCGTGAAGCTTTCTTT
d_call: NA; clone_size: few; j_call: TRBJ1-6; v_call: TRBV5-1; cdr3_aa: CASSTDRENSPLHF; cdr3_nt: TGCGCCAGCAGCACCGACAGAGAGAATTCACCCCTCCACTTT
d_call: NA; clone_size: NA; j_call: TRBJ2-1; v_call: TRBV27; cdr3_aa: CASSLSWGLRPIGDEQFF; cdr3_nt: TGTGCCAGCAGTTTATCATGGGGACTCCGGCCCATTGGGGATGAGCAGTTCTTC
d_call: NA; clone_size: NA; j_call: TRBJ2-5; v_call: TRBV11-3; cdr3_aa: CASSLAVPGEGETQYF; cdr3_nt: TGTGCCAGCAGCTTAGCGGTACCAGGGGAGGGGGAGACCCAGTACTTC
d_call: TRBD1; clone_size: NA; j_call: TRBJ2-4; v_call: TRBV5-1; cdr3_aa: CASNPGHRGRKNIQYF; cdr3_nt: TGCGCCAGCAACCCGGGCCACAGGGGGAGAAAAAACATTCAGTACTTC
d_call: NA; clone_size: NA; j_call: TRBJ1-1; v_call: TRBV29-1; cdr3_aa: CSVGLPGGGTEAFF; cdr3_nt: TGCAGCGTTGGACTTCCGGGAGGAGGCACTGAAGCTTTCTTT
d_call: TRBD1; clone_size: once; j_call: TRBJ2-5; v_call: TRBV18; cdr3_aa: CASSPEDRAETQYF; cdr3_nt: TGTGCCAGCTCACCCGAGGACAGGGCAGAGACCCAGTACTTC
d_call: TRBD2; clone_size: NA; j_call: TRBJ2-1; v_call: TRBV11-3; cdr3_aa: CASSWGGREQFF; cdr3_nt: TGTGCCAGCAGCTGGGGAGGGAGGGAGCAGTTCTTC
d_call: NA; clone_size: NA; j_call: TRBJ1-4; v_call: TRBV2; cdr3_aa: CASSVTPSFATNEKLFF; cdr3_nt: TGTGCCAGCAGTGTGACTCCCAGTTTCGCAACTAATGAAAAACTGTTTTTT
d_call: NA; clone_size: NA; j_call: TRBJ1-5; v_call: TRBV30; cdr3_aa: CAWSTGVNQPQHF; cdr3_nt: TGTGCCTGGAGTACGGGGGTCAATCAGCCCCAGCATTTT
d_call: NA; clone_size: NA; j_call: TRBJ2-5; v_call: TRBV7-9; cdr3_aa: CASSLASAGIKTQYF; cdr3_nt: TGTGCCAGCAGCTTAGCTTCGGCAGGGATCAAGACCCAGTACTTC
d_call: NA; clone_size: NA; j_call: TRBJ1-5; v_call: TRBV6-1; cdr3_aa: CASSQESGTQHF; cdr3_nt: TGTGCCAGCAGCCAGGAATCCGGGACTCAACATTTT
d_call: NA; clone_size: NA; j_call: TRBJ2-1; v_call: TRBV9; cdr3_aa: CASNIGGSGYNEQFF; cdr3_nt: TGTGCCAGCAATATAGGAGGGAGCGGGTACAATGAGCAGTTCTTC
d_call: NA; clone_size: NA; j_call: TRBJ2-5; v_call: TRBV19; cdr3_aa: CASLDPGDETQYF; cdr3_nt: TGTGCCAGTTTAGACCCAGGGGACGAGACCCAGTACTTC
d_call: NA; clone_size: NA; j_call: TRBJ2-2; v_call: TRBV5-1; cdr3_aa: CASISLTGELFF; cdr3_nt: TGCGCCAGCATCTCTCTCACCGGGGAGCTGTTTTTT
d_call: TRBD1; clone_size: NA; j_call: TRBJ2-3; v_call: TRBV6-1; cdr3_aa: CASSNRGYPDTQYF; cdr3_nt: TGTGCCAGCAGTAACAGGGGGTATCCAGATACGCAGTATTTT
d_call: NA; clone_size: NA; j_call: TRBJ1-2; v_call: TRBV6-1; cdr3_aa: CASSESYGYTF; cdr3_nt: TGTGCCAGCAGTGAGAGCTATGGCTACACCTTC